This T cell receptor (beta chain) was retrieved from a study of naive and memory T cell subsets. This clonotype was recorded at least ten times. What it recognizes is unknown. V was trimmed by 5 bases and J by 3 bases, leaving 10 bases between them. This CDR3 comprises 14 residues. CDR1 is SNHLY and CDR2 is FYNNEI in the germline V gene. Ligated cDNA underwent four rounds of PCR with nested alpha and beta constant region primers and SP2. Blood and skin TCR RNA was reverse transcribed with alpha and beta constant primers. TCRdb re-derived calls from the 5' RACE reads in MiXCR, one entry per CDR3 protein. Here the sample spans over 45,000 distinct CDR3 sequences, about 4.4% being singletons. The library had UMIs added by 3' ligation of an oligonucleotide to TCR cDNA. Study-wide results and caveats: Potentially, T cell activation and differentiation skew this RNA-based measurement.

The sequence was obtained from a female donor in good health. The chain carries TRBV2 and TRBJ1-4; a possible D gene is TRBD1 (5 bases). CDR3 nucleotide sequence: TGTGCCAGCAGTCTGTGGGGGGCTAATGAAAAACTGTTTTTT. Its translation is CASSLWGANEKLFF. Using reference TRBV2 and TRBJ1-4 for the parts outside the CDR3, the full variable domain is EPEVTQTPSHQVTQMGQEVILRCVPISNHLYFYWYRQILGQKVEFLVSFYNNEISEKSEIFDDQFSVERPDGSNFTLKIRSTKLEDSAMYFCASSLWGANEKLFFGSGTQLSVL.